These 32 T cell receptor beta chains originate from one sample sequenced in a study of CD8 T cells in ankylosing spondylitis. MiXCR, run by TCRdb on the 5' RACE reads, gives a single entry per CDR3 protein. This table holds approximately 42,000 distinct CDR3 sequences, over 3.5% found once. The sequenced material came from blood, either unsorted or a sorted T cell fraction (not recorded which). These receptors were obtained from a female donor with ankylosing spondylitis or in good health (not recorded which).

The V call is TRBV9, the J call TRBJ1-4, with 9 bases lining up with TRBD1. From germline, CDR1 is SGDLS and CDR2 YYNGEE. After removal of 3 bases from V and 5 bases from J, the junction contained 2 bases not matched to a gene. There are 14 residues in the CDR3. The CDR3 is CASSGDRENEKLFF. The CDR3 DNA reads as TGTGCCAGCAGCGGGGACAGGGAGAATGAAAAACTGTTTTTT.

In this sample, this clonotype turned up many times. This rearrangement joins TRBV9 to TRBJ2-5; 9 positions agree with TRBD2. The CDR3 has 15 amino acids. The V gene end was trimmed by 4 bases and the J gene end by 5 bases; junction bases not matched to a gene: 9. Germline assignment: CDR1 SGDLS and CDR2 YYNGEE. The CDR3 reads CASSSPTSGWETQYF. CDR3 coding DNA: TGTGCCAGCAGCTCCCCGACTAGCGGCTGGGAGACCCAGTACTTC.

This clonotype was detected ten times or more. This chain uses TRBV9 with TRBJ2-2, with a possible D match to TRBD2 (5 bases). Germline CDR1 is SGDLS and CDR2 is YYNGEE. This CDR3 contains 16 residues. V lost 0 bases and J lost 1, with 10 bases in between. The CDR3 sequence is CASSVATGKNTGELFF. As DNA, the CDR3 is TGTGCCAGCAGCGTAGCTACGGGGAAGAACACCGGGGAGCTGTTTTTT.

This clonotype came up many times. The chain links TRBV9 to TRBJ1-5, with a tentative D call TRBD1 (5 bases). The germline CDR1 and CDR2 sequences are SGDLS and YYNGEE. V lost 1 base and J 7 bases, leaving 9 bases between the germline ends. The CDR3 runs 13 residues. The CDR3 region is CASSVTGRQPQHF. CDR3 in DNA: TGTGCCAGCAGCGTAACAGGCCGACAGCCCCAGCATTTT.

In its sample, this clonotype was seen many times. V gene TRBV9 combines with J gene TRBJ2-3, with D perhaps matching TRBD2 (5 bases). In germline, CDR1 is SGDLS, CDR2 YYNGEE. The CDR3 has 12 residues. V was pared by 2 bases and J by 6 bases, with 7 bases between. The CDR3 loop is CASSVPGDTQYF. DNA for the CDR3: TGTGCCAGCAGCGTCCCGGGGGATACGCAGTATTTT.

This clonotype was recorded at least ten times. This chain links TRBV9 with TRBJ2-2, with 7 bases fitting TRBD2. Germline trimming cut 4 bases from V and 2 bases from J; bases unmatched to any gene: 2. The CDR3 is 14 residues long. Germline V CDR1 and CDR2: SGDLS, YYNGEE. The CDR3 DNA is TGTGCCAGCAGCTCGGGGGGAAACACCGGGGAGCTGTTTTTT. Amino acid sequence: CASSSGGNTGELFF.

This clonotype is labeled medium-sized (0.01 to 0.1%). The J gene is TRBJ1-4, the V gene TRBV9; 7 bases match TRBD1. V dropped 0 bases and J dropped 5; count of bases not matched to a gene: 7. CDR1 SGDLS and CDR2 YYNGEE come from the germline V gene. The CDR3 is 16 amino acids. The CDR3 spells CASSVGGTELNEKLFF. The CDR3 coding sequence is TGTGCCAGCAGCGTAGGAGGGACAGAATTGAATGAAAAACTGTTTTTT.

This clonotype was counted ten times or more. This chain links TRBV9 with TRBJ2-1; the match to TRBD2 covers 11 bases. The germline gives CDR1 SGDLS, CDR2 YYNGEE. This CDR3 comprises 18 residues. V lost 5 bases and J lost 6; bases outside the gene matches: 16. The CDR3 DNA follows: TGTGCCAGCAGAAAACCCCCATCGGCTAGCGGGGGGTTCAATGAGCAGTTCTTC. This codes for CASRKPPSASGGFNEQFF.

In the case of this clonotype: Possible read error: a much larger clone is one base away. The chain recombines TRBV9 with TRBJ2-1, with D maybe TRBD2 (5 bases). The CDR3 runs to 16 residues. The germline V gene encodes CDR1 SGDLS and CDR2 YYNGEE. Trimming stripped 3 bases from V and 5 bases from J, with 18 bases between. CDR3 sequence: CASSEGPSGSNNEQFF. The CDR3 DNA sequence: TGTGCCAGCAGCGAAGGACCTTCGGGATCGAACAATGAGCAGTTCTTC.

CDR3 sequence (DNA): TGTGCCAGCAGCGTAAGGCCCAGCGGGCAGAACACCGGGGTTCTGTTTTTT. It codes for CASSVRPSGQNTGVLFF. The chain employs TRBV9 and TRBJ2-2; TRBD2 might be the D (6 bases). CDR1 SGDLS and CDR2 YYNGEE come from the germline V gene. The CDR3 has 17 residues. Trimming removed 1 base at V and 14 bases at J, with 27 bases between.

Ten or more counts support this clonotype. This sequence joins TRBV9 and TRBJ2-2; 8 nucleotides match TRBD1. CDR1 SGDLS and CDR2 YYNGEE come from the germline V gene. The CDR3 loop spans 14 amino acids. V lost 7 bases and J lost 2; bases outside the gene matches: 4. The CDR3 protein is CASRTGRNTGELFF. In DNA, the CDR3 is TGTGCCAGCCGGACAGGGCGCAACACCGGGGAGCTGTTTTTT.

This clonotype appeared many times. The chain employs TRBV9 and TRBJ2-2; 10 bases match TRBD1. CDR3 length: 16 residues. The V gene's germline CDR1 is SGDLS and CDR2 YYNGEE. Trimming cost V 2 bases and J 4 bases; bases outside gene matches: 5. The CDR3: CASSVRQGAFTGELFF. CDR3 nucleotide sequence: TGTGCCAGCAGCGTCCGACAGGGGGCATTCACCGGGGAGCTGTTTTTT.

At least ten counts were recorded for this clonotype. This chain connects TRBV9 to TRBJ1-3; D uncertain. V gave up 0 bases and J gave up 4 bases, with 11 bases separating them. The CDR3 runs 15 residues. Germline V gene data show CDR1 as SGDLS and CDR2 as YYNGEE. The CDR3 loop reads CASSVDWSEGNTIYF. The CDR3 nucleotides read TGTGCCAGCAGCGTAGATTGGTCGGAAGGAAACACCATATATTTT.

This clonotype was counted between two and nine times. The chain links TRBV9 to TRBJ1-2; D gene ambiguous. This CDR3 region has 14 residues. Germline lookup yields CDR1 SGDLS and CDR2 YYNGEE. V was shortened by 0 bases and J by 2 bases, with 8 bases between the two germline ends. The CDR3 coding sequence is TGTGCCAGCAGCGTAGCTTTAGGGAACTATGGCTACACCTTC. It is translated as CASSVALGNYGYTF. Drawing the rest from reference TRBV9 and TRBJ1-2, the complete variable domain is DSGVTQTPKHLITATGQRVTLRCSPRSGDLSVYWYQQSLDQGLQFLIQYYNGEERAKGNILERFSAQQFPDLHSELNLSSLELGDSALYFCASSVALGNYGYTFGSGTRLTVV.

There are a few counts of this clonotype. The gene calls are TRBV9 and TRBJ2-7, with 10 positions matching TRBD1. The CDR3 sequence is 14 residues long. CDR1 SGDLS and CDR2 YYNGEE come from the germline V gene. The J segment lost 8 bases and the V segment lost 4 bases, leaving 9 bases of the junction unmatched. The CDR3: CASSFTGQGSQQYF. CDR3 sequence (DNA): TGTGCCAGCAGCTTTACGGGACAGGGGTCTCAGCAGTACTTC. The complete variable domain, with remaining parts taken from reference TRBV9 and TRBJ2-7, reads DSGVTQTPKHLITATGQRVTLRCSPRSGDLSVYWYQQSLDQGLQFLIQYYNGEERAKGNILERFSAQQFPDLHSELNLSSLELGDSALYFCASSFTGQGSQQYFGPGTRLTVT.

This clonotype was observed at least ten times. This chain links TRBV9 with TRBJ2-7, with 7 bases that match TRBD1. The germline gives CDR1 SGDLS, CDR2 YYNGEE. V shed 2 bases and J 6 bases; nucleotides not matched to a gene: 8. CDR3 length: 14 amino acids. CDR3: CASSVGTVNGEQYF. The CDR3 DNA sequence: TGTGCCAGCAGCGTTGGGACAGTCAACGGCGAGCAGTACTTC.

This clonotype was counted many times. Being one base from a much bigger clone, this may be a read error. The rearrangement joins TRBV9 to TRBJ2-2; TRBD1 aligns across 7 bases. The CDR3 totals 16 residues. CDR1 is SGDLS, CDR2 YYNGEE, per germline. The trim removed 0 bases at V and 0 bases at J, leaving 2 bases unmatched. The CDR3 DNA reads as TGTGCCAGCAGCGTAGTTCAGGGGGCGAACACCGGGGAGCTGTTTTTT. This gives the protein CASSVVQGANTGELFF.

This clonotype was detected ten times or more. The J gene is TRBJ2-5, the V gene TRBV9; 9 bases are shared with TRBD1. The CDR3 contains 15 residues. Trimming cost V 3 bases and J 4 bases; bases outside gene matches: 7. Germline loops: CDR1 SGDLS, CDR2 YYNGEE. CDR3: CASSAGQGLGETQYF. The CDR3, as DNA: TGTGCCAGCAGCGCGGGACAGGGATTGGGAGAGACCCAGTACTTC.

This clonotype rates as medium-sized. The rearrangement links TRBV9 to TRBJ1-5; 7 nucleotides match TRBD1. The CDR3 extends over 15 amino acids. Trimming removed 4 bases from V and 2 bases from J; junction bases left unmatched: 6. Germline lookup yields CDR1 SGDLS and CDR2 YYNGEE. The CDR3 coding sequence is TGTGCCAGCAGCTTAGGGGGCTCGGGCAATCAGCCCCAGCATTTT. Protein product: CASSLGGSGNQPQHF.

Ten or more counts support this clonotype. The genes are TRBV9 and TRBJ2-5; TRBD2 matches 10 bases. The V gene's germline CDR1 is SGDLS and CDR2 YYNGEE. Losses at the gene ends were 3 bases for V and 4 bases for J; bases not matched to a gene: 9. The CDR3 extends over 16 amino acids. The CDR3 is CASSEALAGAGETQYF. Here the CDR3 DNA reads TGTGCCAGCAGCGAGGCCCTAGCGGGGGCGGGAGAGACCCAGTACTTC.

This clonotype was counted many times. The chain recombines TRBV9 with TRBJ2-1; D remains ambiguous. The CDR3 loop spans 16 amino acids. The germline CDR1 and CDR2 sequences are SGDLS and YYNGEE. The ends were cut back, 1 base at V and 0 bases at J, with 11 bases in the middle. The CDR3 DNA is TGTGCCAGCAGCGTACTTTCGTCGAGCTCCTACAATGAGCAGTTCTTC. As protein: CASSVLSSSSYNEQFF.

In its sample, this clonotype was seen many times. This sequence joins TRBV9 and TRBJ2-7; D possibly corresponds to TRBD2 (6 bases). The CDR3 extends over 16 amino acids. The germline V gene encodes CDR1 SGDLS and CDR2 YYNGEE. V gave up 0 bases and J gave up 4 bases, with 17 bases separating them. The CDR3 DNA sequence: TGTGCCAGCAGCGTAGGTTCTAGCGTTGGGATTTACGAGCAGTACTTC. Residues: CASSVGSSVGIYEQYF.

This clonotype was detected ten times or more. V usage is TRBV9 and J usage is TRBJ2-2; TRBD1 is a possible D gene (6 bases). The CDR3 length is 15 residues. CDR1 and CDR2 (germline): SGDLS, YYNGEE. The V end lost 4 bases, the J end lost 0 bases, and 10 bases lay between the germline ends. The CDR3 DNA is TGTGCCAGCAGCAAACAGGGCTCGAACACCGGGGAGCTGTTTTTT. It specifies CASSKQGSNTGELFF.

Many counts were recorded for this clonotype. Here the CDR3 reads CASSGGQGTRQEKLFF. The CDR3 DNA reads TGTGCCAGCAGCGGGGGACAGGGGACTCGTCAGGAAAAACTGTTTTTT. The chain recombines TRBV9 with TRBJ1-4; TRBD1 matches at 10 bases. Looked up from germline, CDR1 is SGDLS and CDR2 is YYNGEE. Unmatched junction bases numbered 10, after V lost 3 bases and J lost 8 bases. The CDR3 loop spans 16 amino acids.

Many counts were recorded for this clonotype. The chain combines TRBV9 with TRBJ1-1, with 7 bases fitting TRBD1. There are 14 residues in the CDR3. Germline trimming cut 6 bases from V and 1 base from J; bases unmatched to any gene: 6. Germline CDR1 and CDR2: SGDLS and YYNGEE. CDR3 sequence (DNA): TGTGCCAGCACCCAGGGGGAATGGAACACTGAAGCTTTCTTT. Its translation is CASTQGEWNTEAFF.

This clonotype occurred many times. The rearrangement uses TRBV9 and TRBJ1-1; no definite D call. Germline CDR1 reads SGDLS; CDR2 reads YYNGEE. V shed 2 bases and J shed 6 bases, with 8 bases lying between them. CDR3 length: 12 amino acids. The CDR3 loop is CASSVSGAEAFF. DNA of the CDR3: TGTGCCAGCAGCGTTTCTGGGGCTGAAGCTTTCTTT. The entire variable domain, with the rest obtained from reference TRBV9 and TRBJ1-1, is as follows: DSGVTQTPKHLITATGQRVTLRCSPRSGDLSVYWYQQSLDQGLQFLIQYYNGEERAKGNILERFSAQQFPDLHSELNLSSLELGDSALYFCASSVSGAEAFFGQGTRLTVV.

With respect to this clonotype: A much larger clone lies a single base off, so this may be a read error. In nucleotides, the CDR3 is TGTGCCAGCAGCGACAGGGGGCACACCGGGGAGCTGTTTTTT. Encoded protein: CASSDRGHTGELFF. The chain recombines TRBV9 with TRBJ2-2; 9 bases fit TRBD1. The CDR3 runs to 14 residues. CDR1 is SGDLS, CDR2 YYNGEE, per germline. The J segment lost 3 bases and the V segment lost 3 bases, leaving 0 bases of the junction unmatched. Using reference TRBV9 and TRBJ2-2 for the parts outside the CDR3, the full variable domain is DSGVTQTPKHLITATGQRVTLRCSPRSGDLSVYWYQQSLDQGLQFLIQYYNGEERAKGNILERFSAQQFPDLHSELNLSSLELGDSALYFCASSDRGHTGELFFGEGSRLTVL.

This clonotype was seen at least ten times. The chain employs TRBV9 and TRBJ2-1; the D gene is possibly TRBD2 (5 bases). Germline lookup yields CDR1 SGDLS and CDR2 YYNGEE. The V end lost 2 bases, the J end lost 3 bases, and 9 bases lay between the germline ends. This CDR3 is 14 amino acids long. The CDR3 here is CASSVGLDYNEQFF. The CDR3 region has the DNA TGTGCCAGCAGCGTCGGACTCGACTACAATGAGCAGTTCTTC.

This clonotype was found many times. The chain combines TRBV9 with TRBJ2-2; the D is unclear. The germline V gene has CDR1 SGDLS and CDR2 YYNGEE. This CDR3 region has 12 residues. Trimming took 0 bases from V and 10 from J, leaving 7 bases between them. The CDR3 nucleotides read TGTGCCAGCAGCGTAGAAGGGCTGGAGCTGTTTTTT. Its translation is CASSVEGLELFF.

This clonotype was detected many times. V usage is TRBV9 and J usage is TRBJ2-2, with a tentative D call TRBD2 (6 bases). Between the trimmed V and J ends, which lost 0 bases and 0 bases, there was a span of 9 bases. The CDR3 extends over 16 amino acids. Germline CDR1 reads SGDLS; CDR2 reads YYNGEE. CDR3: CASSVAGGANTGELFF. The CDR3 region has the DNA TGTGCCAGCAGCGTAGCGGGCGGGGCGAACACCGGGGAGCTGTTTTTT. The full variable domain, with the rest looked up from reference TRBV9 and TRBJ2-2, is DSGVTQTPKHLITATGQRVTLRCSPRSGDLSVYWYQQSLDQGLQFLIQYYNGEERAKGNILERFSAQQFPDLHSELNLSSLELGDSALYFCASSVAGGANTGELFFGEGSRLTVL.

This clonotype was detected many times. The chain combines TRBV9 with TRBJ2-1; D not resolved. Between the trimmed V and J ends, which lost 4 bases and 5 bases, there was a span of 10 bases. The germline CDR1 and CDR2 sequences are SGDLS and YYNGEE. The CDR3 is 13 amino acids. This CDR3 is CASSLLIDNEQFF. The CDR3 nucleotides read TGTGCCAGCAGCCTACTAATCGACAATGAGCAGTTCTTC.

There are many counts of this clonotype. The chain links TRBV9 to TRBJ1-5; unclear D gene. The CDR3 extends over 15 amino acids. The germline V gene encodes CDR1 SGDLS and CDR2 YYNGEE. The V end lost 0 bases, the J end lost 0 bases, and 7 bases lay between the germline ends. This chain's CDR3 is CASSVGANSNQPQHF. The DNA of the CDR3 is TGTGCCAGCAGCGTAGGGGCAAATAGCAATCAGCCCCAGCATTTT. Full variable domain (rest looked up from reference TRBV9 and TRBJ1-5): DSGVTQTPKHLITATGQRVTLRCSPRSGDLSVYWYQQSLDQGLQFLIQYYNGEERAKGNILERFSAQQFPDLHSELNLSSLELGDSALYFCASSVGANSNQPQHFGDGTRLSIL.